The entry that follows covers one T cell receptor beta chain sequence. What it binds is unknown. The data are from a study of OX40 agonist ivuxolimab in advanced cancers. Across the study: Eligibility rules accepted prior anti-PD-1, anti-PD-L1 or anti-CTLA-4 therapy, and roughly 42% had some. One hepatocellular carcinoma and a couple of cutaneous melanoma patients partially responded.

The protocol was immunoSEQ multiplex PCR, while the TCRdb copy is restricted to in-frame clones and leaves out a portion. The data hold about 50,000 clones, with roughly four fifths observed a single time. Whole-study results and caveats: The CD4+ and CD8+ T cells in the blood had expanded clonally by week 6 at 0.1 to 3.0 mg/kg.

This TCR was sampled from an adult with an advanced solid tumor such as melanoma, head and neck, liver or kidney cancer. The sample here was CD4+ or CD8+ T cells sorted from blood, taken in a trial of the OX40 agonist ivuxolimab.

For the CDR3, the DNA is TGTGCCAGCAGCTTAGGGCGGGAGTGGACGTCTGAGCAGTTCTTC. Amino acid sequence: CASSLGREWTSEQFF. The V gene is TRBV11-3, the J gene TRBJ2-1, with 7 bases identical to TRBD2. This CDR3 has 15 amino acids. V lost 1 base to trimming and J lost 9 bases; unmatched junction nucleotides: 9. Germline CDR1 reads SGHNT; CDR2 reads YENEEA.